This T cell receptor beta chain was recovered during a study of T-cell memory formation after mild COVID-19. Whole-study context: Clusters were largely donor specific. Study conclusions and caveats: Prior to infection, memory already included some responding clones, suggesting cross-reactive memory joined. A second wave expanding day 15 to 37 was CD4+-biased; contracting clones were balanced.

TCRdb re-derived calls from the 5' RACE reads in MiXCR, one entry per CDR3 protein. In the table there are about 470,000 distinct CDR3 sequences, 25% of which are singletons. V was clipped by 5 bases and J by 3 bases, with 15 bases between them. Germline V gene sequence: CDR1 SGHKS, CDR2 YYEKEE (reference sequence). The CDR3 length is 15 residues. This clonotype was observed at least ten times. The target antigen is unknown. Specimen: PBMCs or a T cell subset sorted from them (not recorded which). The rearrangement joins TRBV5-5 to TRBJ2-1; perhaps TRBD1 as D (6 bases). The clonotype originates from an adult woman who had mild COVID-19 (a few samples of this study predate the infection). Cell type and time point are not known. CDR3: CASSLGDTNYNEQFF. Here the CDR3 DNA reads TGTGCCAGCAGTCTCGGGGACACCAACTACAATGAGCAGTTCTTC.